The 19 T cell receptor beta chains below were found in one sample sequenced in a study of cytomegalovirus exposure and HLA in healthy donors. Primers: 60 Vbeta forward and 13 Jbeta reverse. Clones were sequenced by immunoSEQ multiplex PCR, and TCRdb holds only the in-frame ones, with some missing. This table has about 130,000 clones, roughly 79% appearing once. The sequenced sample was PBMCs. The source is a woman between 35 and 50 years old in good health and CMV-seronegative.

The rearrangement joins TRBV10-3 to TRBJ2-2; D might be TRBD2 (7 bases). The CDR3 consists of 14 residues. Per the germline V gene, CDR1 is ENHRY and CDR2 is SYGVKD. Between the trimmed V and J ends, which lost 7 bases and 4 bases, there was a span of 13 bases. For the CDR3, the DNA is TGTGCCATCACGATGGGGGGGGCCACCGGGGAGCTGTTTTTT. It specifies CAITMGGATGELFF.

The V call is TRBV5-1, the J call TRBJ2-1; 11 positions agree with TRBD2. The CDR3 sequence is 17 residues long. Germline CDR1 is SGHRS and CDR2 is YFSETQ. V shed 7 bases and J 5 bases; nucleotides not matched to a gene: 14. The CDR3 sequence: CASGRLGSGRADNEQFF. The CDR3 DNA reads as TGCGCCAGCGGTCGTCTTGGTAGCGGGAGGGCCGACAATGAGCAGTTCTTC.

The rearrangement joins TRBV4-2 to TRBJ1-3; the match to TRBD1 covers 9 bases. This CDR3 spans 19 amino acids. The germline V gene encodes CDR1 LGHNA and CDR2 YNFKEQ. J lost 3 bases, V lost 0 bases, and 12 bases had no gene match. The CDR3 loop reads CASSQDLSSWTGDGNTIYF. CDR3 nucleotides: TGTGCCAGCAGCCAAGATCTTTCCAGTTGGACAGGGGATGGAAACACCATATATTTT.

This sequence joins TRBV5-1 and TRBJ2-1, with 10 positions matching TRBD2. V lost 1 base and J lost 7; bases outside the gene matches: 5. CDR1 is SGHRS and CDR2 is YFSETQ in the germline V gene. The CDR3 length is 15 residues. The CDR3 loop is CASSLQAGGPNEQFF. Written as DNA, the CDR3 is TGCGCCAGCAGCTTGCAAGCGGGAGGGCCTAATGAGCAGTTCTTC.

This clone has more than one count but fewer than ten. The chain recombines TRBV27 with TRBJ2-1; tentative D call: TRBD2 (5 bases). CDR3 length equals 15 residues. Trimming took 5 bases from V and 3 from J, leaving 14 bases between them. Germline CDR1 and CDR2: MNHEY and SMNVEV (reference sequence). CDR3 nucleotides: TGTGCCAGCAGTCCCCAACTAGGAATCTACAATGAGCAGTTCTTC. This sequence encodes CASSPQLGIYNEQFF.

The chain employs TRBV5-4 and TRBJ2-2; D is undetermined. The germline V and J ends were trimmed by 0 bases and 5 bases, with 5 bases remaining between them. The germline gives CDR1 SGHNT, CDR2 YYREEE (reference sequence). The CDR3 is 13 residues long. The CDR3 DNA follows: TGTGCCAGCAGCTTGGAACAGACCGGGGAGCTGTTTTTT. The encoded protein is CASSLEQTGELFF.

The chain joins TRBV6-1 to TRBJ1-1, with D maybe TRBD1 (5 bases). The CDR3 runs to 15 residues. Germline assignment: CDR1 MNHNS and CDR2 SASEGT. V was pared by 6 bases and J by 0 bases, with 14 bases between. In DNA, the CDR3 is TGTGCCAGCAGATTTGGGCCAGGGCTGAACACTGAAGCTTTCTTT. It encodes CASRFGPGLNTEAFF.

This clone turned up a few times. The rearrangement links TRBV6-5 to TRBJ2-5; TRBD2 agrees at 9 bases. Looked up from germline, CDR1 is MNHEY and CDR2 is SVGAGI. CDR3 size: 16 residues. V was pared by 0 bases and J by 5 bases, with 7 bases of the junction left unmatched. The CDR3 DNA reads TGTGCCAGCAGTTACTCTGGCGGGGGGGCCCGTGAGACCCAGTACTTC. Protein product: CASSYSGGGARETQYF.

The CDR3 coding sequence is TGTGCCAGCAGCCCAGGGAACACTGAAGCTTTCTTT. It yields the protein CASSPGNTEAFF. The chain couples TRBV5-6 to TRBJ1-1, with unresolved D. V was cut by 4 bases and J by 1 base, with 5 bases left in between. The CDR3 runs to 12 residues. Germline CDR1 and CDR2: SGHDT and YYEEEE.

In the case of this clone: A junction boundary mismatches the germline segment, possibly from a read error. The rearrangement links TRBV4-2 to TRBJ2-4; 12 bases align to TRBD2. Germline loops: CDR1 LGHNA, CDR2 YNFKEQ. The CDR3 runs 18 residues. CDR3 sequence: CASSQETSGGLAKNSQYF. The CDR3 DNA reads as TGTGCCAGCAGCCAAGAGACTAGCGGGGGATTAGCCAAAAACAGTCAGTACTTC.

The chain couples TRBV28 to TRBJ2-1; D ambiguous. V was pared by 6 bases and J by 1 base, with 4 bases between. The CDR3 sequence is 12 residues long. From germline, CDR1 is MDHEN and CDR2 SYDVKM. The CDR3: CASRSSYNEQFF. Written as DNA, the CDR3 is TGTGCCAGCAGGAGTTCCTACAATGAGCAGTTCTTC.

The rearrangement links TRBV30 to TRBJ2-2; D unresolved. The V gene lost 0 bases and the J gene lost 3 bases, with 5 bases spanning the gap. From germline, CDR1 is GTSNPN and CDR2 SVGIG (reference sequence). The CDR3 is made up of 13 amino acids. The CDR3 DNA sequence: TGTGCCTGGAGTGTACTTGACACCGGGGAGCTGTTTTTT. This translates into CAWSVLDTGELFF.

The chain carries TRBV10-2 and TRBJ2-1; TRBD2 is a possible D gene (6 bases). Germline assignment: CDR1 WSHSY and CDR2 SAAADI. There are 14 residues in the CDR3. Trimming cost V 6 bases and J 6 bases, with 15 bases left between them. The CDR3 reads CASRRRESGNEQFF. As DNA, the CDR3 is TGCGCCAGCAGGCGGAGGGAATCAGGCAATGAGCAGTTCTTC.

V and J are TRBV18 and TRBJ2-3; 7 positions match TRBD1. The CDR3 loop spans 17 amino acids. Germline V gene sequence: CDR1 KGHSH, CDR2 LQKENI. V was pared by 3 bases and J by 0 bases, with 9 bases of the junction left unmatched. The CDR3 region has the DNA TGTGCCAGCTCACCCCTCCAAACGACAGGGAGCACAGATACGCAGTATTTT. Translated, it gives CASSPLQTTGSTDTQYF.

The CDR3 DNA sequence: TGTGCCAGTAAGGACTCAGGGGGCAGGAATCAGCCCCAGCATTTT. Amino acids: CASKDSGGRNQPQHF. The chain employs TRBV19 and TRBJ1-5; 8 bases are a match to TRBD1. This CDR3 comprises 15 residues. The germline gives CDR1 LNHDA, CDR2 SQIVND (reference sequence). The V and J ends lost 7 bases and 4 bases, in that order; junction bases with no gene match: 9.

The chain links TRBV7-8 to TRBJ1-4; 9 positions match TRBD1. Germline CDR1 SGHVS, CDR2 FQNEAQ. After removal of 5 bases from V and 7 bases from J, the junction contained 2 bases not matched to a gene. CDR3 size: 13 residues. CDR3 in amino acids: CASSRTGVEKLFF. The CDR3 region has the DNA TGTGCCAGCAGCCGGACAGGGGTTGAAAAACTGTTTTTT.

This chain links TRBV25-1 with TRBJ1-1; D is unresolved. Germline CDR1 and CDR2: MGHDK and SYGVNS. The CDR3 is 13 residues long. V was clipped by 4 bases and J by 1 base, with 7 bases between them. The CDR3 DNA is TGTGCCAGCAGTGGAGGGCCGAACACTGAAGCTTTCTTT. It yields the protein CASSGGPNTEAFF.

The gene calls are TRBV5-8 and TRBJ2-5; 7 bases are a match to TRBD2. Losses at the gene ends were 5 bases for V and 7 bases for J; bases not matched to a gene: 8. Germline lookup yields CDR1 SGHTS and CDR2 YDEGEE. This CDR3 region has 13 residues. The CDR3 loop is CASSPSGEGTQYF. Written as DNA, the CDR3 is TGTGCCAGCAGTCCGAGTGGGGAGGGGACCCAGTACTTC.

The chain carries TRBV29-1 and TRBJ2-7; no reliable D call. The CDR3 loop spans 12 amino acids. Germline V lookup: CDR1 SQVTM, CDR2 ANQGSEA. Trimming pared 1 base from V and 3 bases from J, leaving 7 bases between. The CDR3 spells CSVEVSGYEQYF. For the CDR3, the DNA is TGCAGCGTTGAAGTTAGTGGCTACGAGCAGTACTTC.